This T cell receptor (beta chain) was identified during a study of cytomegalovirus exposure and HLA in healthy donors. Trimming left V 4 bases short and J 8 bases short, with 20 bases between. From germline, CDR1 is GTSNPN and CDR2 SVGIG (reference sequence). The CDR3 sequence is 14 residues long. The PCR ran on 60 Vbeta and 13 Jbeta primers. The table came from immunoSEQ multiplex PCR; TCRdb's copy has only in-frame clones and leaves some out. There are over 150,000 clones in the sample; roughly four fifths occur only once, and around 11% lies in the top ten. The sequence was collected from a man in his fifties or sixties in good health and CMV-seropositive. The J gene is TRBJ1-2, the V gene TRBV30; D might be TRBD1 (5 bases). The sample comprised PBMCs. CDR3 residues: CAWIAGRGVRGYTF. The CDR3 coding sequence is TGTGCCTGGATCGCTGGGCGGGGGGTCCGGGGCTACACCTTC.